A single sample is the source of the 30 T cell receptor beta chains below, sequenced in a study of blood T cells in healthy people across ages. A J-beta primer mix and a sample-barcoded 5' primer were used in a second PCR of about 7 to 12 cycles. One entry per CDR3 protein results from TCRdb running MiXCR on the 5' RACE reads. The table has more than 900,000 distinct CDR3 sequences, around 25% seen once. The data also belong to a second study, concerning T cells of mothers and their children.

Sequencing input: blood. Receptors originate from a girl aged 2 to 9 in good health.

This chain links TRBV5-6 with TRBJ2-7; D may correspond to TRBD1 or TRBD2 (6 bases each). With 2 bases removed from V and 3 bases from J, the gap between germline ends came to 18 bases. The CDR3 covers 16 residues. Germline V gene sequence: CDR1 SGHDT, CDR2 YYEEEE. Here the CDR3 reads CASSLTAGEADYEQYF. CDR3 bases: TGTGCCAGCAGCTTAACCGCAGGGGAGGCTGACTACGAGCAGTACTTC.

About this clonotype: Relative to the germline gene, one junction end is altered; a read error may explain this. In DNA, the CDR3 is TGTGCCAGCAGTTGCCCTAGAGCAGATACGGAGTATTTT. It translates to CASSCPRADTEYF. This chain joins TRBV12-3 or TRBV12-4 and TRBJ2-3, with D unresolved. This CDR3 comprises 13 residues.

V usage is TRBV5-1 and J usage is TRBJ2-3, with D perhaps matching TRBD1 (5 bases). Trimming took off 2 bases at V and 9 bases at J, with 13 bases between the two ends. Per the germline V gene, CDR1 is SGHRS and CDR2 is YFSETQ. This CDR3 has 13 amino acids. This CDR3 is CASSFDREGTQYF. DNA for the CDR3: TGCGCCAGCAGCTTCGACAGAGAAGGGACGCAGTATTTT.

This clonotype turned up a few times. CDR3 sequence reads: CASSYDLHYGYTF. For the CDR3, the DNA is TGTGCCAGCAGCTATGATCTCCACTATGGCTACACCTTC. The V and J genes are TRBV13 and TRBJ1-2; D unclear. The CDR3 runs to 13 residues. Trimming took 4 bases from V and 3 from J, leaving 9 bases between them. Germline V CDR1 and CDR2: PRHDT, FYEKMQ (reference sequence).

This clonotype was observed a few times. This chain joins TRBV7-9 and TRBJ1-2, with D perhaps TRBD1 (6 bases). The germline CDR1 and CDR2 sequences are SEHNR and FQNEAQ (reference sequence). Trimming removed 2 bases from V and 6 bases from J, with 13 bases in between. This CDR3 is 14 amino acids long. The CDR3 region has the DNA TGTGCCAGCAGCTTATGGGGGGGCGACGATGGCTACACCTTC. Its translation is CASSLWGGDDGYTF.

The rearrangement uses TRBV12-3 or TRBV12-4 and TRBJ2-7, with no clear D. The V end was cut by 2 bases, the J end by 1 base, with 9 bases between. The CDR3 is made up of 14 amino acids. CDR3 in DNA: TGTGCCAGCAGTTTACGTATTGGTTCCTACGAGCAGTACTTC. Translating gives CASSLRIGSYEQYF.

This clonotype occurred a few times. The rearrangement links TRBV12-3 or TRBV12-4 to TRBJ2-7; D gene ambiguous. Trimming stripped 3 bases from V and 6 bases from J, with 9 bases between. The CDR3 length is 12 residues. The CDR3 coding sequence is TGTGCCAGCAGTTTTGGAGTTTTCGAGCAGTACTTC. Its protein is CASSFGVFEQYF.

J is TRBJ2-5 and V is TRBV3-1, with D possibly being TRBD2 (6 bases). V was pared by 4 bases and J by 3 bases, with 15 bases between. This CDR3 comprises 15 residues. CDR1 is LGHDT and CDR2 is YNNKEL in the germline V gene (reference sequence). CDR3 coding DNA: TGTGCCAGCAGCCGGGGCCGGACTACAAAAGAGACCCAGTACTTC. Translating gives CASSRGRTTKETQYF.

The genes are TRBV5-1 and TRBJ2-5; D might be TRBD1 (5 bases). Germline V gives CDR1 SGHRS, CDR2 YFSETQ. V lost 0 bases and J 4 bases, leaving 16 bases between the germline ends. The CDR3 contains 16 residues. The CDR3 nucleotides are TGCGCCAGCAGCTTGGTCCCAGGGCTTACGGGAGAGACCCAGTACTTC. Protein: CASSLVPGLTGETQYF.

The CDR3 loop reads CASSPILANQETQYF. The CDR3 region has the DNA TGTGCCAGCAGTCCTATACTAGCTAACCAAGAGACCCAGTACTTC. The chain employs TRBV12-3 or TRBV12-4 and TRBJ2-5; tentatively, D is TRBD2 (6 bases). The CDR3 is made up of 15 amino acids. Trimming cost V 5 bases and J 0 bases, with 13 bases left between them.

This chain joins TRBV20-1 and TRBJ2-1; possible D gene TRBD1, 5 bases. The J call may be wrong; the DNA end is better matched by TRBJ2-5. This CDR3 contains 12 residues. Germline CDR1 and CDR2: DFQATT and SNEGSKA (reference sequence). The CDR3 loop reads CSASIGVETQYF. The CDR3 nucleotides read TGCAGTGCCTCCATAGGGGTTGAGACCCAGTACTTC.

CDR3 bases: TGTGCCACCAGCATTGGGGGTGGAGTGAACACTGAAGCTTTCTTT. This translates into CATSIGGGVNTEAFF. J is TRBJ1-1 and V is TRBV15; tentatively, D is TRBD1 (5 bases). Looked up from germline, CDR1 is LNHNV and CDR2 is YYDKDF (reference sequence). V was cut by 4 bases and J by 0 bases, with 12 bases left in between. The CDR3 contains 15 residues.

The sample holds many counts of this clonotype. The chain employs TRBV12-3 or TRBV12-4 and TRBJ1-1; D is unresolved. This CDR3 has 12 residues. The V gene lost 3 bases and the J gene lost 3 bases, with 5 bases spanning the gap. The CDR3 sequence is CASSLRDTEAFF. CDR3 coding DNA: TGTGCCAGCAGTTTGAGGGACACTGAAGCTTTCTTT.

This CDR3 is CSARDPRSGYEQFF. The CDR3 bases are TGCAGTGCTAGAGATCCCAGGTCGGGCTATGAGCAGTTCTTC. This chain connects TRBV20-1 to TRBJ2-1; D is ambiguous. Germline V CDR1 and CDR2: DFQATT, SNEGSKA (reference sequence). The CDR3 length is 14 residues. Trimming shortened V by 0 bases and J by 8 bases, and 14 bases separated the two germline ends.

The J gene is TRBJ2-1, the V gene TRBV12-3 or TRBV12-4, with D possibly being TRBD2 (6 bases). The CDR3 extends over 12 amino acids. V lost 6 bases and J lost 6, with 9 bases in between. The CDR3 DNA is TGTGCCAGCAGGGGTAGCGGCAATGAGCAGTTCTTC. Its protein product is CASRGSGNEQFF.

This clonotype turned up a few times. The genes are TRBV28 and TRBJ2-5; D remains ambiguous. The J call could be wrong; TRBJ2-7 is a better fit for the DNA end. Germline CDR1 is MDHEN and CDR2 is SYDVKM. The CDR3 extends over 12 amino acids. CDR3 loop: CASAPVEYEQYF. CDR3 in DNA: TGTGCCAGCGCCCCGGTAGAGTACGAGCAGTACTTC.

The chain employs TRBV5-1 and TRBJ2-7; D is perhaps TRBD1 (6 bases). V lost 1 base to trimming and J lost 3 bases, with 11 bases between them. The CDR3 is 14 amino acids. The germline V gene has CDR1 SGHRS and CDR2 YFSETQ. CDR3 amino acids: CASSLTQDSYEQYF. In DNA form, the CDR3 reads TGCGCCAGCAGCTTGACACAGGACAGCTACGAGCAGTACTTC. Full variable domain (remainder filled in from reference TRBV5-1 and TRBJ2-7): KAGVTQTPRYLIKTRGQQVTLSCSPISGHRSVSWYQQTPGQGLQFLFEYFSETQRNKGNFPGRFSGRQFSNSRSEMNVSTLELGDSALYLCASSLTQDSYEQYFGPGTRLTVT.

This clonotype was detected ten times or more. The rearrangement uses TRBV2 and TRBJ2-5; no definite D call. The CDR3 extends over 15 amino acids. Trimming shortened V by 8 bases and J by 1 base, and 17 bases separated the two germline ends. Germline V gene sequence: CDR1 SNHLY, CDR2 FYNNEI. The CDR3 loop reads CASGKSTLRQETQYF. DNA of the CDR3: TGTGCCAGCGGGAAATCGACGCTCCGCCAAGAGACCCAGTACTTC.

This clonotype was picked up a small number of times. The rearrangement uses TRBV27 and TRBJ2-7; D is ambiguous. CDR1 and CDR2 from the germline V gene are MNHEY and SMNVEV (reference sequence). The V end lost 2 bases, the J end lost 5 bases, and 13 bases lay between the germline ends. The CDR3 runs to 14 residues. CDR3 loop: CASSLNPESNEQYF. DNA for the CDR3: TGTGCCAGCAGTTTAAATCCAGAATCTAACGAGCAGTACTTC.

This clonotype was seen a few times. CDR3 sequence: CSVEGLGGSGANVLTF. The CDR3 DNA follows: TGCAGCGTTGAGGGACTGGGAGGCTCTGGGGCCAACGTCCTGACTTTC. The chain joins TRBV29-1 to TRBJ2-6; tentatively, D is TRBD2 (6 bases). V lost 3 bases and J lost 0, with 12 bases in between. From germline, CDR1 is SQVTM and CDR2 ANQGSEA. There are 16 residues in the CDR3.

V gene TRBV12-3 or TRBV12-4 combines with J gene TRBJ1-4; 7 nucleotides match TRBD1. V lost 5 bases to trimming and J lost 0 bases; unmatched junction nucleotides: 0. The CDR3 consists of 14 residues. The CDR3 DNA sequence: TGTGCCAGCAGTGACAGGGCAACTAATGAAAAACTGTTTTTT. Amino acid sequence: CASSDRATNEKLFF.

In this sample, this clonotype turned up once. The CDR3 does not close with the conserved phenylalanine or tryptophan, likely indicating a read error. The CDR3 DNA sequence: TGTGCCATCAGTGACCGGGACAGCCAACAAGAGACCCAGTACCTC. Encoded protein: CAISDRDSQQETQYL. V and J are TRBV10-3 and TRBJ2-5; 7 bases fit TRBD1. V dropped 3 bases and J dropped 2; count of bases not matched to a gene: 6. The CDR3 spans 15 residues. Germline V gene sequence: CDR1 ENHRY, CDR2 SYGVKD.

This clonotype was recorded at least ten times. The chain carries TRBV9 and TRBJ2-1, with D perhaps TRBD2 (6 bases). Trimming pared 6 bases from V and 8 bases from J, leaving 15 bases between. Germline V gene data show CDR1 as SGDLS and CDR2 as YYNGEE. This CDR3 has 13 amino acids. As DNA, the CDR3 is TGTGCCAGCACGCCCCCCGCTAGCGATGAGCAGTTCTTC. Protein product: CASTPPASDEQFF.

The J gene is TRBJ2-1, the V gene TRBV9, with a possible D match to TRBD1 (6 bases). Trimming took 3 bases from V and 0 from J, leaving 16 bases between them. The CDR3 covers 17 residues. Per germline, CDR1 SGDLS and CDR2 YYNGEE. The DNA of the CDR3 is TGTGCCAGCAGCGACCGGACAGCCCTCAGCTCCTACAATGAGCAGTTCTTC. This encodes CASSDRTALSSYNEQFF.

This clonotype occurred a few times. V is TRBV5-1 and J is TRBJ2-5, with 9 bases matching TRBD2. V was pared by 4 bases and J by 5 bases, with 6 bases of the junction left unmatched. Germline assignment: CDR1 SGHRS and CDR2 YFSETQ. CDR3 size: 14 residues. The CDR3 here is CASSPSGTGETQYF. The CDR3 DNA reads TGCGCCAGCAGCCCTAGCGGGACGGGGGAGACCCAGTACTTC.

V usage is TRBV27 and J usage is TRBJ2-7; no clear D. The ends were cut back, 4 bases at V and 0 bases at J, with 13 bases in the middle. The CDR3 contains 15 residues. In germline, CDR1 is MNHEY, CDR2 SMNVEV (reference sequence). Here the CDR3 reads CASSSLGQSSYEQYF. CDR3 nucleotides: TGTGCCAGCAGTTCCTTAGGCCAGTCCTCCTACGAGCAGTACTTC.

The V and J genes are TRBV7-9 and TRBJ2-1; no reliable D call. Germline assignment: CDR1 SEHNR and CDR2 FQNEAQ (reference sequence). V was pared by 10 bases and J by 0 bases, with 16 bases between. The CDR3 has 15 amino acids. The CDR3 spells CATGTPTSSYNEQFF. The CDR3 DNA reads as TGTGCCACCGGCACCCCTACCAGCTCCTACAATGAGCAGTTCTTC.

The sample holds a few counts of this clonotype. At one end the junction does not follow the germline gene, possibly because of a read error. The CDR3 sequence: CASSPLGSETQCF. The CDR3 nucleotides are TGTGCCAGCAGCCCGTTGGGTAGCGAGACCCAGTGCTTC. This chain links TRBV11-1 with TRBJ2-5; perhaps TRBD2 as D (5 bases). The CDR3 runs 13 residues. Germline assignment: CDR1 SGHAT and CDR2 FQDESV (reference sequence).

This sequence joins TRBV12-3 or TRBV12-4 and TRBJ1-1, with a tentative D call TRBD1 (5 bases). The CDR3 length is 14 residues. V was trimmed by 7 bases and J by 5 bases, leaving 17 bases between them. CDR3 sequence reads: CASKPRGIGTEAFF. Here the CDR3 DNA reads TGTGCCAGCAAACCGAGGGGAATAGGGACTGAAGCTTTCTTT.

The chain uses TRBV7-3 and TRBJ1-1; D call uncertain. The CDR3 is 13 amino acids. V was pared by 8 bases and J by 1 base, with 11 bases between. CDR1 is SGHTA and CDR2 is FQGTGA in the germline V gene. The CDR3 loop reads CASRPSGNTEAFF. CDR3 coding DNA: TGTGCCAGCCGACCATCAGGGAACACTGAAGCTTTCTTT.